This TCR beta chain was observed in a study of spatial heterogeneity in lung cancer. Study as a whole: Detected beta-chain sequences consistently exceeded alpha-chain sequences.

This clonotype came up many times. Its antigen is undetermined. Findings of the study overall: Mutation counts in tumors were tracked by counts of expanded intratumoral alpha and beta TCRs. The counts of expanded TCRs, ubiquitous and regional, tracked ubiquitous and regional nonsynonymous mutations, respectively.

Every TCR cDNA molecule carried a tag that served as a unique molecular identifier. TCRdb passed the 5' RACE reads through MiXCR, listing each CDR3 protein once. The repertoire includes around 26,000 distinct CDR3 sequences, around 9.2% of them detected once, and approximately 7.5% sits in the top ten. Time point denoted: sample taken at primary tumor resection. Samples were donated by 72 untreated early-stage non-small cell lung cancer patients. CDR1 and CDR2 from the germline V gene are SGDLS and YYNGEE. V shed 4 bases, J shed 5 bases, and the junction held 11 bases outside the gene matches. CDR3 size: 15 residues.

This specimen consisted of lung tumor tissue, obtained at surgery. The chain employs TRBV9 and TRBJ2-7; 8 positions agree with TRBD1. This TCR was sampled from a male donor with early-stage non-small cell lung cancer. For the CDR3, the DNA is TGTGCCAGCAGCCCGCGGACAGGGCCGGTGGACGAGCAGTACTTC. Translation: CASSPRTGPVDEQYF. Based on the CDR3 plus reference TRBV9 and TRBJ2-7, the full variable domain is DSGVTQTPKHLITATGQRVTLRCSPRSGDLSVYWYQQSLDQGLQFLIQYYNGEERAKGNILERFSAQQFPDLHSELNLSSLELGDSALYFCASSPRTGPVDEQYFGPGTRLTVT.